One and the same sample provided the 15 T cell receptor beta chains below, sequenced in a study of cytomegalovirus exposure and HLA in healthy donors. The PCR was carried out with 60 Vbeta primers and 13 Jbeta primers. Measured with immunoSEQ multiplex PCR; TCRdb has only the in-frame clones, and not every one. Its table lists some 160,000 clones. Input material: PBMCs. These receptors all stem from a man younger than 45 in good health and CMV-seronegative.

V and J are TRBV27 and TRBJ1-4; D perhaps matches TRBD1 (5 bases). With 3 bases removed from V and 7 bases from J, the gap between germline ends came to 12 bases. Germline CDR1 is MNHEY and CDR2 is SMNVEV (reference sequence). The CDR3 covers 14 residues. CDR3 nucleotide sequence: TGTGCCAGCAGTTTCGGACATCTGGGTGAAAAACTGTTTTTT. It encodes CASSFGHLGEKLFF.

This chain connects TRBV7-2 to TRBJ1-4; possible D gene TRBD1, 6 bases. V lost 1 base and J 4 bases, leaving 13 bases between the germline ends. The CDR3 has 16 amino acids. Germline V gives CDR1 SGHTA, CDR2 FQGNSA. The CDR3 region is CASSLGRTAYNEKLFF. CDR3 coding DNA: TGTGCCAGCAGCTTAGGACGGACAGCGTATAATGAAAAACTGTTTTTT.

This chain links TRBV15 with TRBJ1-4; 8 bases are a match to TRBD1. V was pared by 2 bases and J by 2 bases, with 4 bases of the junction left unmatched. This CDR3 is built from 16 residues. In germline, CDR1 is LNHNV, CDR2 YYDKDF (reference sequence). CDR3 in amino acids: CATSRQGAGTNEKLFF. CDR3 nucleotides: TGTGCCACCAGCAGACAGGGGGCAGGGACTAATGAAAAACTGTTTTTT.

This chain links TRBV27 with TRBJ2-1; 11 bases agree with TRBD2. Trimming at V came to 6 bases and at J to 0 bases, leaving 16 bases not matched to a gene. Germline CDR1 reads MNHEY; CDR2 reads SMNVEV (reference sequence). This CDR3 is built from 20 residues. The CDR3 is CASRTRGTSGFHSSYNEQFF. CDR3 bases: TGTGCCAGCAGAACCAGGGGGACTAGCGGTTTCCATAGCTCCTACAATGAGCAGTTCTTC.

The rearrangement joins TRBV5-1 to TRBJ2-1; D gene unclear. Trimming took 4 bases from V and 3 from J, leaving 8 bases between them. The CDR3 contains 13 residues. Germline V lookup: CDR1 SGHRS, CDR2 YFSETQ. The CDR3 protein is CASSLSFYNEQFF. In DNA, the CDR3 is TGCGCCAGCAGCCTTTCGTTCTACAATGAGCAGTTCTTC.

The J gene is TRBJ2-2, the V gene TRBV5-4; 10 positions match TRBD2. Per germline, CDR1 SGHNT and CDR2 YYREEE (reference sequence). The CDR3 contains 15 residues. V was pared by 4 bases and J by 7 bases, with 7 bases of the junction left unmatched. As DNA, the CDR3 is TGTGCCAGCAGCATAGCGGGAGGAGCCGACGGGGAGCTGTTTTTT. Its protein product is CASSIAGGADGELFF.

The chain employs TRBV29-1 and TRBJ2-1, with 10 bases identical to TRBD1. Looked up from germline, CDR1 is SQVTM and CDR2 is ANQGSEA. Trimming cost V 1 base and J 0 bases; bases outside gene matches: 6. The CDR3 runs to 17 residues. The CDR3 sequence is CSVEGTGGLSSYNEQFF. CDR3 nucleotides: TGCAGCGTTGAAGGGACAGGGGGACTTAGCTCCTACAATGAGCAGTTCTTC.

CDR3: CAWSFTGTGQKAFF. CDR3 DNA: TGTGCCTGGAGTTTCACCGGGACAGGGCAGAAAGCTTTCTTT. The rearrangement links TRBV30 to TRBJ1-1; 9 bases fit TRBD1. J lost 9 bases, V lost 2 bases, and 10 bases had no gene match. The CDR3 sequence is 14 residues long. CDR1 GTSNPN and CDR2 SVGIG come from the germline V gene (reference sequence).

V usage is TRBV5-1 and J usage is TRBJ2-7; 12 bases agree with TRBD2. V was clipped by 4 bases and J by 6 bases; unmatched bases: 8. Germline values: CDR1 SGHRS, CDR2 YFSETQ. The CDR3 consists of 15 residues. The CDR3 DNA sequence: TGCGCCAGCAGCGTGACTAGCGGGAGTCGGCGCGAGCAGTACTTC. It yields the protein CASSVTSGSRREQYF.

The chain joins TRBV10-2 to TRBJ2-1; 9 bases are shared with TRBD2. The germline V gene has CDR1 WSHSY and CDR2 SAAADI. The ends lost 11 bases at V and 9 bases at J; junction bases unmatched: 20. CDR3 size: 16 residues. The CDR3 loop reads CAVRSAGGPGVGEQFF. The DNA of the CDR3 is TGCGCCGTCCGATCGGCGGGAGGGCCGGGTGTAGGTGAGCAGTTCTTC.

This chain joins TRBV29-1 and TRBJ2-1; 10 nucleotides align to TRBD2. This CDR3 has 12 amino acids. The V gene's germline CDR1 is SQVTM and CDR2 ANQGSEA. V dropped 0 bases and J dropped 15; count of bases not matched to a gene: 5. Here the CDR3 DNA reads TGCAGCGTTGAAGAAGTAGCGGGAGGTGTGTTCTTC. Protein: CSVEEVAGGVFF.

The gene calls are TRBV10-3 and TRBJ2-3, with D possibly TRBD1 on 6 matching bases. Per germline, CDR1 ENHRY and CDR2 SYGVKD. This CDR3 has 15 amino acids. The ends were cut back, 0 bases at V and 2 bases at J, with 9 bases in the middle. CDR3 DNA: TGTGCCATCAGTGAGTCTAGGGGACACACAGATACGCAGTATTTT. It codes for CAISESRGHTDTQYF.

This chain joins TRBV7-3 and TRBJ1-3; 7 nucleotides line up with TRBD1. There are 13 residues in the CDR3. V lost 1 base and J lost 8; bases outside the gene matches: 2. Germline V gene sequence: CDR1 SGHTA, CDR2 FQGTGA. The CDR3 protein is CASSLRQGDTIYF. In DNA form, the CDR3 reads TGTGCCAGCAGCTTAAGGCAGGGGGACACCATATATTTT.

The chain couples TRBV9 to TRBJ1-2; D is uncertain. CDR3 length: 15 residues. Between the trimmed V and J ends, which lost 4 bases and 3 bases, there was a span of 16 bases. Germline V CDR1 and CDR2: SGDLS, YYNGEE. CDR3 protein: CASSPRTEPYYGYTF. The CDR3 nucleotides read TGTGCCAGCAGCCCTCGTACAGAGCCGTACTATGGCTACACCTTC.

This rearrangement joins TRBV4-1 to TRBJ1-2, with a tentative D call TRBD1 (5 bases). This CDR3 has 14 amino acids. The V end lost 0 bases, the J end lost 6 bases, and 11 bases lay between the germline ends. Germline V CDR1 and CDR2: MGHRA, YSYEKL. CDR3 protein: CASSQDQGRDGYTF. CDR3 DNA sequence: TGCGCCAGCAGCCAAGACCAGGGTAGGGATGGCTACACCTTC.